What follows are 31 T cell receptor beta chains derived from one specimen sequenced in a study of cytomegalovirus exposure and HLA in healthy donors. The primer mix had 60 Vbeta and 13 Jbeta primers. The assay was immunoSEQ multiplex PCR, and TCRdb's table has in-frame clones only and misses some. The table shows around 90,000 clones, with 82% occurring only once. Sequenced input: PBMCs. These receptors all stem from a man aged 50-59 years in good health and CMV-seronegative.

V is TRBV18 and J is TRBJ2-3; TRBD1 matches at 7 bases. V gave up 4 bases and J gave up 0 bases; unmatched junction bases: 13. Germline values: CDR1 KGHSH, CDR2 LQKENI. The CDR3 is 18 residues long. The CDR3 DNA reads TGTGCCAGCTCACAATACCCCATGGGGACAGTTAGCACAGATACGCAGTATTTT. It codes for CASSQYPMGTVSTDTQYF.

The CDR3, as DNA: TGCGCCAGCAGCGCAGGGGATGCCGGGGAGCTGTTTTTT. Protein product: CASSAGDAGELFF. This chain uses TRBV5-1 with TRBJ2-2; D perhaps matches TRBD1 (6 bases). V dropped 4 bases and J dropped 6 bases, with 10 bases sitting between them. CDR1 is SGHRS and CDR2 is YFSETQ in the germline V gene. This CDR3 comprises 13 residues.

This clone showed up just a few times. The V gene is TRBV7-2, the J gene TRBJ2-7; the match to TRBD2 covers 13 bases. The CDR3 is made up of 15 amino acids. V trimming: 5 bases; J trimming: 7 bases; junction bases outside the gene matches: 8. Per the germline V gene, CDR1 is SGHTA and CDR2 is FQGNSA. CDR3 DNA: TGTGCCAGCAGCATCGGACTAGCGGGAGTTGAAGAGCAGTACTTC. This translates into CASSIGLAGVEEQYF.

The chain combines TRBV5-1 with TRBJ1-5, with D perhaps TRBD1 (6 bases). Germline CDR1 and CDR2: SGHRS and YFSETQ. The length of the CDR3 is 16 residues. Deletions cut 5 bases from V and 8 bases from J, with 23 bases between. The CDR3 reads CASSFAPGQIVKPQHF. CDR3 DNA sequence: TGCGCCAGCAGTTTTGCGCCGGGACAAATTGTAAAGCCCCAGCATTTT.

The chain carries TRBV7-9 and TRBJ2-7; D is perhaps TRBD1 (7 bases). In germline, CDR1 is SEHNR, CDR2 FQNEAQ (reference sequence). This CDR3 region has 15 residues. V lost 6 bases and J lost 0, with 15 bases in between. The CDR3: CASSSIQGGSYEQYF. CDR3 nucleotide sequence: TGTGCCAGCAGTTCGATCCAGGGGGGCTCCTACGAGCAGTACTTC.

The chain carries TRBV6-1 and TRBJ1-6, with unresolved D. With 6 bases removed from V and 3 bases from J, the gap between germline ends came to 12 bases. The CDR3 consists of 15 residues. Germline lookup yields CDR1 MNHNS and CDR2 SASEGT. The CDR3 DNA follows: TGTGCCAGCAGGGGGAGGAAGAACTATAATTCACCCCTCCACTTT. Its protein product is CASRGRKNYNSPLHF.

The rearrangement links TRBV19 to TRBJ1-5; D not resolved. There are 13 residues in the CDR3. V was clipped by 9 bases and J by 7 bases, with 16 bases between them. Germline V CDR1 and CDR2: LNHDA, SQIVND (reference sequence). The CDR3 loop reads CASRKSAQQPQHF. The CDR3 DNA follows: TGTGCCAGCAGGAAATCGGCGCAGCAGCCCCAGCATTTT.

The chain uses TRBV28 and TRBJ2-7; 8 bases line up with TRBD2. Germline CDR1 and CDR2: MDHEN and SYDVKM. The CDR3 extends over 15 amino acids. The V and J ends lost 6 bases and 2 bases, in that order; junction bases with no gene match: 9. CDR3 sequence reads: CASSPGTSSTYEQYF. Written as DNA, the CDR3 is TGTGCCAGCAGCCCCGGGACTAGTTCAACCTACGAGCAGTACTTC.

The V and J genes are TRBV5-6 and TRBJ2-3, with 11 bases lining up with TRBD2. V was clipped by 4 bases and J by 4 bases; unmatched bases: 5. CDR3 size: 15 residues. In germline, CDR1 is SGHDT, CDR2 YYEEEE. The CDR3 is CASSLLAGVPDTQYF. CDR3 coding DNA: TGTGCCAGCAGCCTACTAGCGGGAGTACCAGATACGCAGTATTTT.

CDR3 loop: CASSLETSGGYNEQFF. The CDR3 DNA sequence: TGCGCCAGCAGCTTGGAGACTAGCGGGGGGTACAATGAGCAGTTCTTC. The chain carries TRBV5-1 and TRBJ2-1; TRBD2 aligns across 13 bases. CDR1 SGHRS and CDR2 YFSETQ come from the germline V gene. The CDR3 spans 16 residues. J gave up 4 bases and V 0 bases, and 1 base lay outside the gene matches.

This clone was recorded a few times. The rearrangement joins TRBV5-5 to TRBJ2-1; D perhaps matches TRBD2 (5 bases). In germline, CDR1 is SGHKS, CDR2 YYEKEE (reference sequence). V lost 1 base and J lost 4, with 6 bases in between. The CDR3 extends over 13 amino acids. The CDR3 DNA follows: TGTGCCAGCAGCTTGCGGGAATACAATGAGCAGTTCTTC. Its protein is CASSLREYNEQFF.

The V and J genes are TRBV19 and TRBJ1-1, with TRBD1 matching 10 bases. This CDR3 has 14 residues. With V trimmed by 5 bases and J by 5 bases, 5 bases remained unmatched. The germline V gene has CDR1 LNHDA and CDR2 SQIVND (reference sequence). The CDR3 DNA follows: TGTGCCAGTAGTCTCGACAGGGGGCGGACTGAAGCTTTCTTT. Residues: CASSLDRGRTEAFF.

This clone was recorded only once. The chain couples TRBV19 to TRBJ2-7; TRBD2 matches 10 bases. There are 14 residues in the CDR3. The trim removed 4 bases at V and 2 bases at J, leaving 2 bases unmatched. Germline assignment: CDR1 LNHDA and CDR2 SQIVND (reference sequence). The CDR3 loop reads CASSRTSGPYEQYF. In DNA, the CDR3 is TGTGCCAGTAGTAGGACTAGCGGCCCCTACGAGCAGTACTTC.

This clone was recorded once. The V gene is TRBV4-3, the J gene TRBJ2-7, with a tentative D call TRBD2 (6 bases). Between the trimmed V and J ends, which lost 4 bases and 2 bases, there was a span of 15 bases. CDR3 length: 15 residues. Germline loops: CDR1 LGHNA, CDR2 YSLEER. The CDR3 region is CASSRQTGDTYEQYF. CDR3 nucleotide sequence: TGCGCCAGCAGCCGACAGACGGGGGATACCTACGAGCAGTACTTC.

This CDR3 is CATSTARPYNEQFF. The DNA of the CDR3 is TGTGCCACCAGCACGGCCAGGCCCTACAATGAGCAGTTCTTC. The chain uses TRBV15 and TRBJ2-1; no reliable D call. The germline V gene encodes CDR1 LNHNV and CDR2 YYDKDF (reference sequence). The CDR3 covers 14 residues. The V and J ends lost 4 bases and 2 bases respectively, with 9 bases between them.

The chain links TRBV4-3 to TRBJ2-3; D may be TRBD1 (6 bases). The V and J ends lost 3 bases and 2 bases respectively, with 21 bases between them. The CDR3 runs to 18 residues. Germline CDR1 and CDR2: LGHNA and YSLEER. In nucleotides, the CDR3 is TGCGCCAGCAGCCACCTTCGACTTTCAGGACAGCACACAGATACGCAGTATTTT. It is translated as CASSHLRLSGQHTDTQYF.

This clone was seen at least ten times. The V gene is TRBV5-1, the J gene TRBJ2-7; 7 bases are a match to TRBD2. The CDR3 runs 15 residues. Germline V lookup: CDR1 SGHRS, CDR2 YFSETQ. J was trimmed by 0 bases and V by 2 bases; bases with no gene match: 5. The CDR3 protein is CASSFRREFSYEQYF. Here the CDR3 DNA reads TGCGCCAGCAGCTTTCGGCGGGAGTTCTCCTACGAGCAGTACTTC.

CDR3: CASSSSFRGNNQPQHF. CDR3 DNA: TGTGCCAGCAGTTCTTCCTTCCGGGGGAACAATCAGCCCCAGCATTTT. V gene TRBV6-5 combines with J gene TRBJ1-5; perhaps TRBD1 as D (5 bases). V gave up 4 bases and J gave up 3 bases, with 16 bases separating them. CDR3 size: 16 residues. CDR1 and CDR2 from the germline V gene are MNHEY and SVGAGI.

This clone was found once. CDR3 nucleotide sequence: TGTGCTAGTGGGGGTACTAGCGGGAGGGTCCATGAGCAGTTCTTC. Residues: CASGGTSGRVHEQFF. The chain recombines TRBV12-5 with TRBJ2-1, with 13 bases fitting TRBD2. With V trimmed by 6 bases and J by 8 bases, 7 bases remained unmatched. The CDR3 length is 15 residues. Germline V gene lookup returns CDR1 LGHNT and CDR2 FRNRAP.

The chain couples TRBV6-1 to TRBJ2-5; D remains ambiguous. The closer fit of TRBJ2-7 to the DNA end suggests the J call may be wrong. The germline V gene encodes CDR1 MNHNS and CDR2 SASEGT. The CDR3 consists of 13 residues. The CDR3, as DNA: TGTGCCAGCAGTGAAACGACGGACTACGAGCAGTACTTC. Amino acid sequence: CASSETTDYEQYF.

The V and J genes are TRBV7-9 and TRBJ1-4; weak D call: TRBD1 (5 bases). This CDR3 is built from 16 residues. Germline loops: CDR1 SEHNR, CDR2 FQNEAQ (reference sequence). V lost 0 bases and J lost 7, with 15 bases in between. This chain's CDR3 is CASSLAAGGPGEKLFF. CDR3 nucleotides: TGTGCCAGCAGCTTAGCCGCCGGGGGTCCGGGTGAAAAACTGTTTTTT.

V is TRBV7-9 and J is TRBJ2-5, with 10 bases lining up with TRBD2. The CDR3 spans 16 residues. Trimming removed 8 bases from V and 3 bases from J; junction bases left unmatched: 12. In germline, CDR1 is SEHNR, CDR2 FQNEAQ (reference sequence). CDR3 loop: CASSRLSGRAEETQYF. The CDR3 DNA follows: TGTGCCAGCTCCCGCCTGAGCGGGAGGGCCGAAGAGACCCAGTACTTC. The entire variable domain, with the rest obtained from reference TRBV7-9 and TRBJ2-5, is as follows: DTGVSQNPRHKITKRGQNVTFRCDPISEHNRLYWYRQTLGQGPEFLTYFQNEAQLEKSRLLSDRFSAERPKGSFSTLEIQRTEQGDSAMYLCASSRLSGRAEETQYFGPGTRLLVL.

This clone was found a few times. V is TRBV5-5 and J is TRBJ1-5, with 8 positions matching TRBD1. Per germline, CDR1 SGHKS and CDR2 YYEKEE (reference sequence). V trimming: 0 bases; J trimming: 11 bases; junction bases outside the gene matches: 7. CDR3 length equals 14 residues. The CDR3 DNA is TGTGCCAGCAGCTTGGAGACAGGGGACCCCGCCCAGCATTTT. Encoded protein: CASSLETGDPAQHF.

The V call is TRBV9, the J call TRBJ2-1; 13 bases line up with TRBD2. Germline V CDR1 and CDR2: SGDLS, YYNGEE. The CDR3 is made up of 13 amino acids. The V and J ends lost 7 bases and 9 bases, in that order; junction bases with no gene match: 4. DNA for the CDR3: TGTGCCAGCGGGACTAGCGGGAAGGTTGAGCAGTTCTTC. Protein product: CASGTSGKVEQFF.

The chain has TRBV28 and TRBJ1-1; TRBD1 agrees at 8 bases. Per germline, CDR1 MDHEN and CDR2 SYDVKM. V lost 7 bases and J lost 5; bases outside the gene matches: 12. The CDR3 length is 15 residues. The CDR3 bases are TGTGCCAGCAACGTTTTGGGGGACAGGAGAACTGAAGCTTTCTTT. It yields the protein CASNVLGDRRTEAFF.

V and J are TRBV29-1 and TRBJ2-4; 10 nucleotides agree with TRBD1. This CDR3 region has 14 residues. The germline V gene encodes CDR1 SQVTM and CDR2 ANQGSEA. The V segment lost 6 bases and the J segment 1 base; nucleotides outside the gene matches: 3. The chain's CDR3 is CSVEGQGAKNIQYF. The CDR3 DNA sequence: TGCAGCGTAGAGGGACAGGGGGCCAAAAACATTCAGTACTTC.

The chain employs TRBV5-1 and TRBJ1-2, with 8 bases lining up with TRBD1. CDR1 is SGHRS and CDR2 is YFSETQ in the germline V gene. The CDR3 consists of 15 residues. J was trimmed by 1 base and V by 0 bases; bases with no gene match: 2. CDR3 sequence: CASSLGTGSNYGYTF. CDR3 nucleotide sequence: TGCGCCAGCAGCTTGGGGACAGGGAGTAACTATGGCTACACCTTC.

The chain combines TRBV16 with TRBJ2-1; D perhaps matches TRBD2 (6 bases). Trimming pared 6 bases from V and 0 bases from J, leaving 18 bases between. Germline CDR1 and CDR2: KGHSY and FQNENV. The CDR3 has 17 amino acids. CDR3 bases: TGTGCCAGCAGTCAAAGGGTCGGGAGTGCCTCCTACAATGAGCAGTTCTTC. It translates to CASSQRVGSASYNEQFF.

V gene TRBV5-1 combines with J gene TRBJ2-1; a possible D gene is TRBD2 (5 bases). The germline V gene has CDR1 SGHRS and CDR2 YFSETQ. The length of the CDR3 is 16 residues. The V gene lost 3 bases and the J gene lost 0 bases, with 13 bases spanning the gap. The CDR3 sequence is CASSYQSGSSYNEQFF. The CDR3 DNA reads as TGCGCCAGCAGCTATCAAAGCGGTAGCTCCTACAATGAGCAGTTCTTC. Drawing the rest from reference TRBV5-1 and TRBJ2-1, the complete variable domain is KAGVTQTPRYLIKTRGQQVTLSCSPISGHRSVSWYQQTPGQGLQFLFEYFSETQRNKGNFPGRFSGRQFSNSRSEMNVSTLELGDSALYLCASSYQSGSSYNEQFFGPGTRLTVL.

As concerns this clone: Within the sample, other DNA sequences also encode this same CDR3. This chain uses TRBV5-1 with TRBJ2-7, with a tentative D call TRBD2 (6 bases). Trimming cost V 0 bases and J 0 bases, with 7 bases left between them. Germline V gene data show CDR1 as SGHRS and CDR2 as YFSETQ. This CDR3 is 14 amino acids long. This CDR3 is CASSLVGGSYEQYF. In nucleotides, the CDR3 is TGCGCCAGCAGCTTGGTGGGGGGCTCCTACGAGCAGTACTTC.

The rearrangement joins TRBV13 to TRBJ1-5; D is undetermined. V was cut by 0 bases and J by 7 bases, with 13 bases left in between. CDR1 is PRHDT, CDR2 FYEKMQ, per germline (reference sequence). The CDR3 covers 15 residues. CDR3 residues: CASSLGRGEGQPQHF. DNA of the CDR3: TGTGCCAGCAGCTTAGGCCGCGGGGAGGGCCAGCCCCAGCATTTT.